These T cell receptor beta chains were read from a single sample in a study of beta chain features in type 1 diabetes. Method: immunoSEQ multiplex PCR; TCRdb's copy keeps in-frame clones and lacks some. The repertoire holds hundreds of thousands of clones, with around 68% as singletons. The sequencing sample was made of naive CD4+ T cells from blood. All receptors come from a man younger than 45 in good health. The CDR3 runs from the conserved cysteine through the conserved F or W. D genes are given only for firm matches.

TRBJ2-7 | NA | TRBV6-5 | CASSYSISGVYEQYF
TRBJ1-5 | NA | TRBV6-6 | CASSSRAGQPQHF
TRBJ2-7 | TRBD2 | TRBV9 | CASGLKLAGLEQYF
TRBJ1-2 | NA | TRBV15 | CATSRAPGSVGGGYTF
TRBJ2-1 | NA | TRBV7-9 | CASSLPLGRSEQFF
TRBJ2-7 | NA | TRBV6-1 | CASSETTQGYEQYF
TRBJ2-5 | NA | TRBV30 | CAWSVKGSGKETQYF
TRBJ1-4 | NA | TRBV30 | CAWSVNEKLFF
TRBJ2-3 | TRBD2 | TRBV5-4 | CASSVAGGSTDTQYF
TRBJ2-3 | TRBD2 | TRBV9 | CASSVGAGAIDTQYF
TRBJ2-4 | TRBD2 | TRBV4-3 | CASSQTLAGGKNIQYF
TRBJ1-2 | TRBD1 | TRBV7-2 | CASSSHRGGNGYTF
TRBJ2-3 | NA | TRBV29-1 | CSVGTASTDTQYF
TRBJ2-3 | NA | TRBV2 | CASSQQGTSTDTQYF
TRBJ2-1 | TRBD2 | TRBV29-1 | CSATPRGTSNEQFF
TRBJ1-2 | NA | TRBV29-1 | CSVERVHYGYTF